The rows below give T cell receptor beta chains drawn from one sample of a study of cytomegalovirus exposure and HLA in healthy donors. Method: immunoSEQ multiplex PCR; TCRdb's copy keeps in-frame clones and lacks some. The sample holds roughly 100,000 clones, about 95% seen once. Sequenced sample: PBMCs. The source is a young woman in good health and CMV-seronegative. The CDR3 runs from the conserved cysteine through the conserved F or W. The D gene is left open where the match is weak. Clone sizes are given selectively: once, few, many, or a class where the clone is expanded.

j_call | v_call | cdr3_length | d_call | clone_size | cdr3_nt | cdr3_aa
TRBJ2-3 | TRBV11-3 | 14 | . | . | TGTGCCAGCAGCCACGGGGGAGTGGCAGATACGCAGTATTTT | CASSHGGVADTQYF
TRBJ1-5 | TRBV12-5 | 13 | . | . | TGTGCTAGTGGGGTCGGGTTTAATCAGCCCCAGCATTTT | CASGVGFNQPQHF
TRBJ1-2 | TRBV6-1 | 14 | . | . | TGTGCCAGCAGTGAAAGCGCCGGACTCTATGGCTACACCTTC | CASSESAGLYGYTF
TRBJ2-5 | TRBV7-2 | 14 | TRBD1 | . | TGTGCCAGCACCCGGGACAGGGGGCCAGAGACCCAGTACTTC | CASTRDRGPETQYF
TRBJ2-3 | TRBV7-9 | 16 | . | . | TGTGCCAGCAGCCCACCGGGGGAATATTCCTCCGATACGCAGTATTTT | CASSPPGEYSSDTQYF
TRBJ1-1 | TRBV9 | 14 | TRBD1 | . | TGTGCCAGCAGCGCCCAACTGCAGGGGGCTGAAGCTTTCTTT | CASSAQLQGAEAFF
TRBJ1-2 | TRBV9 | 14 | . | . | TGTGCCAGCAGCGACGACGGGGGTCTAGATGGCTACACCTTC | CASSDDGGLDGYTF
TRBJ1-2 | TRBV7-9 | 14 | TRBD1 | . | TGTGCCAGCAGCTCCACAGGGGAAAACTATGGCTACACCTTC | CASSSTGENYGYTF
TRBJ2-5 | TRBV6-1 | 16 | TRBD2 | . | TGTGCCAGCAGTGAAGCCGGTACTAGCGGGAAACAGACCCAGTACTTC | CASSEAGTSGKQTQYF
TRBJ2-5 | TRBV6-5 | 16 | . | . | TGTGCCAGCAGTTACCGCGGGACAGCTCCCCGAGAGACCCAGTACTTC | CASSYRGTAPRETQYF
TRBJ2-1 | TRBV7-6 | 16 | TRBD1 | . | TGTGCCAGCAGCTTAGGCGGACAGGGGCACTACAATGAGCAGTTCTTC | CASSLGGQGHYNEQFF
TRBJ2-5 | TRBV19 | 12 | TRBD2 | . | TGTGCCAGTAGCCCGGGAGGGGAGACCCAGTACTTC | CASSPGGETQYF
TRBJ2-5 | TRBV5-1 | 14 | . | . | TGCGCCAGCAGTGAACGGACAGCACAAGAGACCCAGTACTTC | CASSERTAQETQYF
TRBJ2-4 | TRBV11-2 | 18 | . | . | TGTGCCAGCAGCTTAGTCCCCCACGGAGAGCTAGCCAAAAACATTCAGTACTTC | CASSLVPHGELAKNIQYF
TRBJ1-2 | TRBV13 | 15 | TRBD1 | . | TGTGCCAGCAGCCAGGGACAGGGGTTGACCTATGGCTACACCTTC | CASSQGQGLTYGYTF
TRBJ1-2 | TRBV27 | 12 | . | . | TGTGCCAGCAGTTTGTTAGGGGATGGCTACACCTTC | CASSLLGDGYTF
TRBJ2-5 | TRBV27 | 13 | . | . | TGTGCCAGCAGCCTTCGTGTACAAGAGACCCAGTACTTC | CASSLRVQETQYF
TRBJ2-3 | TRBV19 | 14 | TRBD1 | . | TGTGCCAGTAGTATGGTACAGGGGGCAGATACGCAGTATTTT | CASSMVQGADTQYF
TRBJ2-6 | TRBV4-1 | 18 | TRBD2 | . | TGCGCCAGCAGCCCCCGGGAGGGCAGTAGCTCTGGGGCCAACGTCCTGACTTTC | CASSPREGSSSGANVLTF
TRBJ2-5 | TRBV2 | 14 | TRBD1 | . | TGTGCCAGCAGGGGGGACAGGGTCGCTTGGACCCAGTACTTC | CASRGDRVAWTQYF
TRBJ2-1 | TRBV11-2 | 14 | . | . | TGTGCCAGCAGGCGACTAGGGTCCTACAATGAGCAGTTCTTC | CASRRLGSYNEQFF
TRBJ1-1 | TRBV6-5 | 13 | . | once | TGTGCCAGCAGTTACTCAGGGGCGCCTGAAGCTTTCTTT | CASSYSGAPEAFF
TRBJ1-1 | TRBV2 | 12 | . | once | TGTGCCAGCAATCCCTCGAACACTGAAGCTTTCTTT | CASNPSNTEAFF
TRBJ2-7 | TRBV7-2 | 12 | . | . | TGTGCCAGCAGCCTCCCGGCCTACGAGCAGTACTTC | CASSLPAYEQYF
TRBJ1-4 | TRBV5-6 | 15 | . | . | TGTGCCAGCAGCTTCAGGACAGCTAAGAATGAAAAACTGTTTTTT | CASSFRTAKNEKLFF
TRBJ1-4 | TRBV4-2 | 14 | TRBD1 | . | TGTGCCAGCAGTCGCAGGGGGCAGGACGAAAAACTGTTTTTT | CASSRRGQDEKLFF
TRBJ1-5 | TRBV27 | 14 | . | . | TGTGCCAGCAGTTTATCCAGGGAAGTTCAGCCCCAGCATTTT | CASSLSREVQPQHF
TRBJ1-6 | TRBV7-2 | 15 | . | . | TGTGCCAGCAGCTTGGGCGAAATTTATAATTCACCCCTCCACTTT | CASSLGEIYNSPLHF
TRBJ2-5 | TRBV27 | 15 | TRBD1 | . | TGTGCCAGCAGCACGGACAGGTTGGGTGTAGAGACCCAGTACTTC | CASSTDRLGVETQYF
TRBJ2-2 | TRBV15 | 17 | TRBD2 | once | TGTGCCACCAGCAGAGAAAGAGGCGGGGGGGCCCTCGGGGAGCTGTTTTTT | CATSRERGGGALGELFF
TRBJ1-6 | TRBV6-5 | 15 | TRBD1 | . | TGTGCCAGCAGTTACTCACAGGGGTTAGGTTCACCCCTCCACTTT | CASSYSQGLGSPLHF
TRBJ2-1 | TRBV11-2 | 19 | TRBD2 | . | TGTGCCAGCAGCCCAAGACTAGCGGGGGGAGGCCCTTCCTACAATGAGCAGTTCTTC | CASSPRLAGGGPSYNEQFF
TRBJ1-4 | TRBV14 | 15 | TRBD1 | . | TGTGCCAGCAGCCAAAACAGGGGAGCTAATGAAAAACTGTTTTTT | CASSQNRGANEKLFF
TRBJ1-2 | TRBV4-1 | 16 | TRBD1 | . | TGCGCCAGCAGCCAAGATGGAACAGGGGGCGGATATGGCTACACCTTC | CASSQDGTGGGYGYTF
TRBJ1-5 | TRBV5-8 | 14 | . | . | TGTGCCAGCAGCCTGGGGAGGATCAATCAGCCCCAGCATTTT | CASSLGRINQPQHF
TRBJ2-5 | TRBV7-8 | 13 | . | . | TGTGCCAGCAGCCTCGGGACTCAAGAGACCCAGTACTTC | CASSLGTQETQYF
TRBJ1-4 | TRBV11-3 | 14 | TRBD1 | . | TGTGCCAGCAGCTACGGGACAGGGGATGAAAAACTGTTTTTT | CASSYGTGDEKLFF
TRBJ2-1 | TRBV5-4 | 13 | TRBD2 | . | TGTGCCAGCATAAGCGGGAGGGACAATGAGCAGTTCTTC | CASISGRDNEQFF
TRBJ1-2 | TRBV5-4 | 16 | TRBD1 | . | TGTGCCAGCAGCTTGAGGGGACAGGGGTTGAACTATGGCTACACCTTC | CASSLRGQGLNYGYTF
TRBJ2-3 | TRBV7-2 | 14 | TRBD2 | . | TGTGCCAGCAGCCTTGGACTAGAGGCAGATACGCAGTATTTT | CASSLGLEADTQYF
TRBJ1-2 | TRBV10-3 | 13 | . | . | TGTGCCATCAGTGCCAGGGATAACTATGGCTACACCTTC | CAISARDNYGYTF
TRBJ1-1 | TRBV5-6 | 15 | . | . | TGTGCCAGCAGCTTGCCGGGGGTGTTAAACACTGAAGCTTTCTTT | CASSLPGVLNTEAFF
TRBJ1-2 | TRBV9 | 17 | TRBD1 | once | TGTGCCAGCAGCGTCCGGGACAGGGGGACTGTAGACTATGGCTACACCTTC | CASSVRDRGTVDYGYTF